Listed below are T cell receptor beta chains from one sample, sequenced in a study of response to subunit inactivated influenza vaccine. Via MiXCR, TCRdb re-called the RT-PCR reads, giving one row per CDR3 protein. Here the sample spans over 750,000 distinct CDR3 sequences, roughly 20% being singletons. This sample comprised PBMCs from blood, obtained roughly 5 days after vaccination. Receptor source: a man in his forties or fifties who received an inactivated influenza vaccine. Each CDR3 is given with its conserved first and last residue.

TRBJ2-2 TRBV9 CASSATSGGATTGELFF
TRBJ2-5 TRBV5-1 CASRTGTQRGETQYF
TRBJ1-4 TRBV7-9 CASSLHSEKLFF
TRBJ2-1 TRBV7-2 CASRATASSYNEQFF
TRBJ1-5 TRBV4-2 CASSQEGNSNQPQHF
TRBJ1-5 TRBV20-1 CSARMGERQPQHF
TRBJ2-7 TRBV12-3/TRBV12-4 CASSQLGTSGEQYF
TRBJ2-2 TRBV6-5 CASMSGTGELFF
TRBJ1-1 TRBV7-2 CASSISRGGFNTEAFF
TRBJ2-7 TRBV29-1 CSVATGGGYEQYF
TRBJ2-5 TRBV12-3/TRBV12-4 CASSGHRLLAGGPGETQYF
TRBJ2-3 TRBV12-3/TRBV12-4 CASSFTQVDTDTQYF
TRBJ1-6 TRBV7-3 CASSLGARSPLHF
TRBJ2-5 TRBV18 CASSLPSAQETQYF
TRBJ2-1 TRBV6-2/TRBV6-3 CASSYSGVSSYNEQFF
TRBJ2-6 TRBV5-1 CASSFYPGGSSGANVLTF
TRBJ2-3 TRBV18 CASSKDLTDTQYF
TRBJ2-2 TRBV2 CASSERQGIAKLFF